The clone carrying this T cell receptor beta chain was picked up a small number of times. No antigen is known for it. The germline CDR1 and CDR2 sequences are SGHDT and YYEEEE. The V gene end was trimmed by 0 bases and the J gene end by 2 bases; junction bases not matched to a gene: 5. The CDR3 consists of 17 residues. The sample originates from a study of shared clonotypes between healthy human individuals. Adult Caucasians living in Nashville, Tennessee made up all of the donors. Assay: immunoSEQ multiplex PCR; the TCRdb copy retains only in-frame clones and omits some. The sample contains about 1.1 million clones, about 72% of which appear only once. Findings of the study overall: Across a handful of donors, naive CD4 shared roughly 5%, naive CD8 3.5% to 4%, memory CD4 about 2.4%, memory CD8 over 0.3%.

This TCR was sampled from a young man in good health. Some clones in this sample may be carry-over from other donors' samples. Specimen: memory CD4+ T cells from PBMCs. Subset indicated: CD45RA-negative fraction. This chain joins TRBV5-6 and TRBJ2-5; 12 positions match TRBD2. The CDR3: CASSLVGLAGIQETQYF. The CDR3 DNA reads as TGTGCCAGCAGCTTGGTGGGACTAGCGGGCATACAAGAGACCCAGTACTTC. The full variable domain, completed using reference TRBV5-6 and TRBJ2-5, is DAGVTQSPTHLIKTRGQQVTLRCSPKSGHDTVSWYQQALGQGPQFIFQYYEEEERQRGNFPDRFSGHQFPNYSSELNVNALLLGDSALYLCASSLVGLAGIQETQYFGPGTRLLVL.